The sequence of this TCR beta chain was determined in a study of response to subunit inactivated influenza vaccine. Study observations and caveats: Authors suggested seasonal influenza vaccinations each recruit few new T cells.

Germline V CDR1 and CDR2: SGHTA, FQGNSA. This CDR3 is built from 17 residues. Trimming cost V 3 bases and J 7 bases; bases outside gene matches: 10. One entry per CDR3 protein, called by TCRdb with MiXCR from the RT-PCR reads. The table has approximately 530,000 distinct CDR3 sequences, around 8% seen once; the top ten hold 13%. This clonotype was recorded at least ten times. The antigen remains unidentified. The sequencing here drew on PBMCs from blood, taken roughly 24 months after vaccination. This sequence joins TRBV7-2 and TRBJ2-1, with 12 positions matching TRBD1. This TCR came from a man in his fifties or sixties who received an inactivated influenza vaccine. CDR3: CASSFPGTGGTLNEQFF. The CDR3, as DNA: TGTGCCAGCAGCTTTCCCGGGACAGGGGGCACACTGAATGAGCAGTTCTTC.